Listed here are 14 T cell receptor beta chains from one sample, sequenced in a study of response to subunit inactivated influenza vaccine. TCRdb processed the RT-PCR reads anew with MiXCR; each CDR3 protein has one entry. Among a few hundred thousand distinct CDR3 sequences listed, 6.5% to 8% were seen once. This specimen consisted of PBMCs from blood, obtained less than 30 months after vaccination. All receptors come from a man between 50 and 69 years old who received an inactivated influenza vaccine.

Of note for this clonotype: A much larger clonotype is one base distant, so this may be a read error. The chain links TRBV5-7 to TRBJ2-3; D is possibly TRBD2 (6 bases). TRBV5-7 is an open reading frame, and its role is uncertain. The CDR3 spans 17 residues. V lost 4 bases and J lost 3, with 21 bases in between. CDR3 region: CASSLLKEGPGTDTQYF. CDR3 bases: TGTGCCAGCAGCCTCCTGAAGGAGGGTCCGGGGACAGATACGCAGTATTTT.

The V and J genes are TRBV20-1 and TRBJ2-3, with a possible D match to TRBD2 (5 bases). The CDR3 is 15 residues long. The V gene lost 0 bases and the J gene lost 4 bases, with 14 bases spanning the gap. Germline CDR1 and CDR2: DFQATT and SNEGSKA (reference sequence). The CDR3 coding sequence is TGCAGTGCTAGAGATCCCAGCCGGCGGGCAGATACGCAGTATTTT. It encodes CSARDPSRRADTQYF.

The chain carries TRBV6-6 and TRBJ1-2, with D perhaps TRBD1 (5 bases). V lost 4 bases and J lost 4, with 10 bases in between. Germline V gene lookup returns CDR1 MNHNY and CDR2 SVGAGI (reference sequence). The CDR3 is 13 amino acids. The CDR3 here is CASSSRQLYGYTF. The CDR3, as DNA: TGTGCCAGCAGTTCCCGACAGCTCTATGGCTACACCTTC.

Ten or more counts support this clonotype. V and J are TRBV20-1 and TRBJ1-1; 7 bases line up with TRBD1. CDR3 size: 14 residues. With V trimmed by 3 bases and J by 4 bases, 8 bases remained unmatched. CDR1 is DFQATT and CDR2 is SNEGSKA in the germline V gene (reference sequence). The CDR3 region has the DNA TGCAGTGCTAGTAGGGATACAGGGGCCACTGAAGCTTTCTTT. This encodes CSASRDTGATEAFF.

This sequence joins TRBV3-1 and TRBJ2-5; D tentatively fits TRBD1 or TRBD2 (6 bases each). CDR1 is LGHDT, CDR2 YNNKEL, per germline (reference sequence). The CDR3 spans 14 residues. V dropped 4 bases and J dropped 7 bases, with 16 bases sitting between them. CDR3 in amino acids: CASSRTTGGLTQYF. The CDR3 DNA is TGTGCCAGCAGCCGAACGACAGGAGGGTTGACCCAGTACTTC.

The chain carries TRBV20-1 and TRBJ2-7; 11 positions match TRBD1. Germline V gene lookup returns CDR1 DFQATT and CDR2 SNEGSKA (reference sequence). V gave up 1 base and J gave up 4 bases; unmatched junction bases: 3. The CDR3 runs to 14 residues. The CDR3 loop reads CSARGTGGFYEQYF. The CDR3 DNA sequence: TGCAGTGCTAGAGGGACAGGGGGCTTTTACGAGCAGTACTTC.

The V call is TRBV7-2, the J call TRBJ2-3; D remains unclear. From germline, CDR1 is SGHTA and CDR2 FQGNSA. V lost 5 bases and J lost 2, with 14 bases in between. This CDR3 has 15 amino acids. The CDR3 protein is CASSQLGLVTDTQYF. CDR3 sequence (DNA): TGTGCCAGCAGCCAGCTGGGCCTGGTCACAGATACGCAGTATTTT.

This clonotype appeared many times. The J gene is TRBJ2-5, the V gene TRBV2; a possible D gene is TRBD1 (6 bases). CDR1 and CDR2 from the germline V gene are SNHLY and FYNNEI. Trimming stripped 6 bases from V and 2 bases from J, with 13 bases between. The CDR3 is 14 residues long. CDR3 amino acids: CASRNDRLQETQYF. The CDR3 DNA is TGTGCCAGCAGGAATGACAGGCTACAAGAGACCCAGTACTTC.

This clonotype was observed many times. V usage is TRBV7-6 and J usage is TRBJ2-1; no clear D gene. The germline V and J ends were trimmed by 3 bases and 9 bases, with 15 bases remaining between them. This CDR3 spans 14 amino acids. Germline CDR1 is SGHVS and CDR2 is FNYEAQ. CDR3 DNA: TGTGCCAGCAGCTTTCAGGTTCCCTCGGGTGAGCAGTTCTTC. The encoded protein is CASSFQVPSGEQFF.

V usage is TRBV5-6 and J usage is TRBJ2-1, with D perhaps matching TRBD1 or TRBD2 (5 bases each). The germline gives CDR1 SGHDT, CDR2 YYEEEE. The CDR3 length is 14 residues. Trimming stripped 2 bases from V and 8 bases from J, with 14 bases between. Here the CDR3 reads CASSFFRDADEQFF. DNA of the CDR3: TGTGCCAGCAGCTTCTTTCGGGACGCGGATGAGCAGTTCTTC.

This clonotype was detected a few times. The chain combines TRBV20-1 with TRBJ2-1, with 11 bases that match TRBD2. CDR1 is DFQATT, CDR2 SNEGSKA, per germline (reference sequence). The ends lost 3 bases at V and 3 bases at J; junction bases unmatched: 4. CDR3 length equals 15 residues. The CDR3 sequence is CSASLTSGIYNEQFF. In DNA form, the CDR3 reads TGCAGTGCTAGCCTGACTAGCGGGATCTACAATGAGCAGTTCTTC.

The rearrangement uses TRBV28 and TRBJ2-5; D ambiguous. The CDR3 runs 15 residues. Trimming took 2 bases from V and 5 from J, leaving 15 bases between them. The germline gives CDR1 MDHEN, CDR2 SYDVKM. This CDR3 reads CASSLDEQAAETQYF. The CDR3 nucleotides are TGTGCCAGCAGTTTAGACGAGCAGGCGGCGGAGACCCAGTACTTC.

The chain carries TRBV7-9 and TRBJ2-3; D might be TRBD2 (6 bases). The CDR3 totals 15 residues. The ends were cut back, 5 bases at V and 0 bases at J, with 12 bases in the middle. Germline CDR1 SEHNR, CDR2 FQNEAQ (reference sequence). CDR3 region: CASSRSGYSTDTQYF. In DNA, the CDR3 is TGTGCCAGCAGCCGTAGCGGATATAGCACAGATACGCAGTATTTT. Using reference TRBV7-9 and TRBJ2-3 for the parts outside the CDR3, the full variable domain is DTGVSQNPRHKITKRGQNVTFRCDPISEHNRLYWYRQTLGQGPEFLTYFQNEAQLEKSRLLSDRFSAERPKGSFSTLEIQRTEQGDSAMYLCASSRSGYSTDTQYFGPGTRLTVL.

This clonotype was counted between two and nine times. The rearrangement joins TRBV6-5 to TRBJ2-5; 14 positions agree with TRBD2. Germline V gives CDR1 MNHEY, CDR2 SVGAGI. V lost 4 bases, J lost 4 bases, and 2 bases stayed unmatched. The CDR3 sequence is 15 residues long. CDR3 sequence: CASSSTSGGGETQYF. The DNA of the CDR3 is TGTGCCAGCAGTTCGACTAGCGGGGGGGGAGAGACCCAGTACTTC.